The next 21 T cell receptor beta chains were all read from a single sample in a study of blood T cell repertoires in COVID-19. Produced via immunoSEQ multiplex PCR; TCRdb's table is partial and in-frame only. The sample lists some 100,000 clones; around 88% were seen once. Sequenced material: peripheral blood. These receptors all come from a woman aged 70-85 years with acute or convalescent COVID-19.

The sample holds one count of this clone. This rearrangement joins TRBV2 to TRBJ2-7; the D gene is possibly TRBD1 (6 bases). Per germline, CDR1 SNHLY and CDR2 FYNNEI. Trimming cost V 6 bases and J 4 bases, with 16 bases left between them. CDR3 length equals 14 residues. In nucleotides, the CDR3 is TGTGCCAGCAGATTACAGGGAGTAGTTTACGAGCAGTACTTC. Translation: CASRLQGVVYEQYF.

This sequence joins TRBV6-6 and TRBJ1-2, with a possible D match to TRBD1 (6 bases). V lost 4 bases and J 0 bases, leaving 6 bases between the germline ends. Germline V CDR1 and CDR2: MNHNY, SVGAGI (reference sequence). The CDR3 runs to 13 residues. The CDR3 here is CASSWTANYGYTF. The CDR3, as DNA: TGTGCCAGCAGTTGGACAGCTAACTATGGCTACACCTTC.

The CDR3 loop is CASGGWQGVRAFF. The CDR3 nucleotides read TGTGCCAGTGGCGGTTGGCAGGGTGTTCGAGCTTTCTTT. The chain links TRBV12-3 or TRBV12-4 to TRBJ1-1; TRBD1 is a possible D gene (5 bases). V was shortened by 9 bases and J by 10 bases, with 21 bases between the two germline ends. This CDR3 is built from 13 residues.

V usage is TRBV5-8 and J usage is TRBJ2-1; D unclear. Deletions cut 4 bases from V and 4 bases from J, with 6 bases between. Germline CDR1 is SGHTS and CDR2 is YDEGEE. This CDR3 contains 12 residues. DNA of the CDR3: TGTGCCAGCAGCCTTAGTTACAATGAGCAGTTCTTC. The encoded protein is CASSLSYNEQFF.

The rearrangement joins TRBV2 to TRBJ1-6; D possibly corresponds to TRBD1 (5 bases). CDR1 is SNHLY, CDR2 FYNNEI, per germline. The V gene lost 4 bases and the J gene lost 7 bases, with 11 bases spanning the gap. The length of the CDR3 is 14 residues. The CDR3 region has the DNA TGTGCCAGCAGTGTCCAAACAGGCAATTCACCCCTCCACTTT. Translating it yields CASSVQTGNSPLHF.

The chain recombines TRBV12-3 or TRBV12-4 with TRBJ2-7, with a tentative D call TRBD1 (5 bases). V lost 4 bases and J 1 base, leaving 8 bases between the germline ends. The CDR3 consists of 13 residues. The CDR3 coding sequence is TGTGCCAGCAGTTACCAGGGTTCCTACGAGCAGTACTTC. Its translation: CASSYQGSYEQYF.

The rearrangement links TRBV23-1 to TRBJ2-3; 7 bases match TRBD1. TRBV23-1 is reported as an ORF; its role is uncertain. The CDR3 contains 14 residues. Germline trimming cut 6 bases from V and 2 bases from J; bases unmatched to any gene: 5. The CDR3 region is CASRTGDTTDTQYF. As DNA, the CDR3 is TGCGCCAGCAGAACAGGGGACACCACAGATACGCAGTATTTT.

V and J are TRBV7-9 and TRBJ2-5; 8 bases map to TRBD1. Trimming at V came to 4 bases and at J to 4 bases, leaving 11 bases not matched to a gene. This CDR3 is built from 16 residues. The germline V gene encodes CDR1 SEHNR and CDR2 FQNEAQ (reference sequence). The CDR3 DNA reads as TGTGCCAGCAGCTCCGCCCGACAGGGGTCTGGAGAGACCCAGTACTTC. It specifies CASSSARQGSGETQYF.

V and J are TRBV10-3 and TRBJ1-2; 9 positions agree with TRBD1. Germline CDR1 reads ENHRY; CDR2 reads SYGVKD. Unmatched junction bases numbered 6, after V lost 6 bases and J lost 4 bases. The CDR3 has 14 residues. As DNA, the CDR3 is TGTGCCATCAGGGACCCGGACAGGGGCTATGGCTACACCTTC. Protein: CAIRDPDRGYGYTF.

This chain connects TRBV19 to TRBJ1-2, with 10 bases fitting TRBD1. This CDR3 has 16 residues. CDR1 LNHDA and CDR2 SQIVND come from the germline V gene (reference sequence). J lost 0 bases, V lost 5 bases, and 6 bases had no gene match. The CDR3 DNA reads TGTGCCAGTAGTGCCGGGACAGGGGTCACTAACTATGGCTACACCTTC. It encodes CASSAGTGVTNYGYTF. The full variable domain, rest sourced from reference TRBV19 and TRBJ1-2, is DGGITQSPKYLFRKEGQNVTLSCEQNLNHDAMYWYRQDPGQGLRLIYYSQIVNDFQKGDIAEGYSVSREKKESFPLTVTSAQKNPTAFYLCASSAGTGVTNYGYTFGSGTRLTVV.

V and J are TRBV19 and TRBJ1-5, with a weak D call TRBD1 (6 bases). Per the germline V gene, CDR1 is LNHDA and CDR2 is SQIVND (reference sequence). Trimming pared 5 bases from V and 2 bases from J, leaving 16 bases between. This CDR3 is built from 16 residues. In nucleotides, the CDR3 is TGTGCCAGTAGTGCAAGGGGGGGTGGGGGCAATCAGCCCCAGCATTTT. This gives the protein CASSARGGGGNQPQHF.

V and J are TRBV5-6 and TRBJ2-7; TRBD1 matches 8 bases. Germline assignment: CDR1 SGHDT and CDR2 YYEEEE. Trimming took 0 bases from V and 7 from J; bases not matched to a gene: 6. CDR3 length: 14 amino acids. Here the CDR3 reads CASSLGTGTGEQYF. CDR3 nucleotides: TGTGCCAGCAGCTTGGGGACAGGGACTGGGGAGCAGTACTTC. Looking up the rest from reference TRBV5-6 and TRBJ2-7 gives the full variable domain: DAGVTQSPTHLIKTRGQQVTLRCSPKSGHDTVSWYQQALGQGPQFIFQYYEEEERQRGNFPDRFSGHQFPNYSSELNVNALLLGDSALYLCASSLGTGTGEQYFGPGTRLTVT.

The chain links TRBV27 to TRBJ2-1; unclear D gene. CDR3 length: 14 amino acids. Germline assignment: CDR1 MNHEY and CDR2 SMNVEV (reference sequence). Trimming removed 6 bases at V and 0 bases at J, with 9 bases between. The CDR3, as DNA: TGTGCCAGCAGCTCGACATTCTCCTACAATGAGCAGTTCTTC. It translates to CASSSTFSYNEQFF.

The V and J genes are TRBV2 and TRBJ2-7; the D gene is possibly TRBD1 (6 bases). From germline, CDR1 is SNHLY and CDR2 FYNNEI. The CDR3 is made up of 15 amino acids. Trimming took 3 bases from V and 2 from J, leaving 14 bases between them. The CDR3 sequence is CASSDSPGAPYEQYF. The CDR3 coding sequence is TGTGCCAGCAGTGATTCGCCAGGGGCCCCCTACGAGCAGTACTTC.

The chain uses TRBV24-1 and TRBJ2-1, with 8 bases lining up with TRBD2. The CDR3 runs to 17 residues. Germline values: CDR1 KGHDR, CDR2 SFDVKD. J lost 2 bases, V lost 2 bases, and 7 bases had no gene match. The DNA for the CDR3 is TGTGCCACCAGTGATTCTTACGGCGGGGGGACCTACAATGAGCAGTTCTTC. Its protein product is CATSDSYGGGTYNEQFF.

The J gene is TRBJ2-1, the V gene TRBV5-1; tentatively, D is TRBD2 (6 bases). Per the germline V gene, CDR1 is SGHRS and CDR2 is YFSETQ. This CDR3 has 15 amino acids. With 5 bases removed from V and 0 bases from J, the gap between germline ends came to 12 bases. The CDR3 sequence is CASSGDFVSYNEQFF. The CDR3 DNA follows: TGCGCCAGCAGTGGGGACTTTGTCTCCTACAATGAGCAGTTCTTC. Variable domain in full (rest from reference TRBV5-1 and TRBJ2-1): KAGVTQTPRYLIKTRGQQVTLSCSPISGHRSVSWYQQTPGQGLQFLFEYFSETQRNKGNFPGRFSGRQFSNSRSEMNVSTLELGDSALYLCASSGDFVSYNEQFFGPGTRLTVL.

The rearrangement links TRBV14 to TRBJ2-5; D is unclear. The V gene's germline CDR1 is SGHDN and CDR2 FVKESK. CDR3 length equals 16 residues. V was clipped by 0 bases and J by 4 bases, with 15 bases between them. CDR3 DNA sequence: TGTGCCAGCAGCCAAGATGTTTCAGGAAGTGGAGAGACCCAGTACTTC. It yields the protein CASSQDVSGSGETQYF.

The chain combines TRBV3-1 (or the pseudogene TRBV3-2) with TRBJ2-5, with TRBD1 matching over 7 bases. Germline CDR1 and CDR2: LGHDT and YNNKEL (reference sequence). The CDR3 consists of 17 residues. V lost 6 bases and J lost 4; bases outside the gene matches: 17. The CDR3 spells CASRTTPGTVFVETQYF. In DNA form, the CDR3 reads TGTGCCAGCAGAACCACACCCGGGACAGTATTCGTAGAGACCCAGTACTTC.

CDR3 sequence reads: CASSLGRAEFQETQYF. CDR3 in DNA: TGTGCCAGCAGCTTAGGTCGAGCGGAGTTCCAAGAGACCCAGTACTTC. V is TRBV11-2 and J is TRBJ2-5, with D possibly TRBD2 on 5 matching bases. Germline V lookup: CDR1 SGHAT, CDR2 FQNNGV. Deletions cut 1 base from V and 1 base from J, with 13 bases between. This CDR3 comprises 16 residues. The whole variable domain, filled in from reference TRBV11-2 and TRBJ2-5, reads EAGVAQSPRYKIIEKRQSVAFWCNPISGHATLYWYQQILGQGPKLLIQFQNNGVVDDSQLPKDRFSAERLKGVDSTLKIQPAKLEDSAVYLCASSLGRAEFQETQYFGPGTRLLVL.

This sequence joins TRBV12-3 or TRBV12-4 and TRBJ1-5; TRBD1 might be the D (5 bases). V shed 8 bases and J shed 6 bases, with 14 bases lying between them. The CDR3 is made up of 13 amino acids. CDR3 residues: CASSLQGGQPQHF. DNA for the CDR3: TGTGCCAGCTCCCTCCAGGGCGGTCAGCCCCAGCATTTT.

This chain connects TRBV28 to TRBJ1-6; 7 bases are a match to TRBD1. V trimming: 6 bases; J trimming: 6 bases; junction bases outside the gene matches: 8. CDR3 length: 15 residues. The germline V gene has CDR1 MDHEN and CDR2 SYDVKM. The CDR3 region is CASSHDRVRNSPLHF. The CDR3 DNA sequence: TGTGCCAGCAGCCATGACAGGGTTCGTAATTCACCCCTCCACTTT.